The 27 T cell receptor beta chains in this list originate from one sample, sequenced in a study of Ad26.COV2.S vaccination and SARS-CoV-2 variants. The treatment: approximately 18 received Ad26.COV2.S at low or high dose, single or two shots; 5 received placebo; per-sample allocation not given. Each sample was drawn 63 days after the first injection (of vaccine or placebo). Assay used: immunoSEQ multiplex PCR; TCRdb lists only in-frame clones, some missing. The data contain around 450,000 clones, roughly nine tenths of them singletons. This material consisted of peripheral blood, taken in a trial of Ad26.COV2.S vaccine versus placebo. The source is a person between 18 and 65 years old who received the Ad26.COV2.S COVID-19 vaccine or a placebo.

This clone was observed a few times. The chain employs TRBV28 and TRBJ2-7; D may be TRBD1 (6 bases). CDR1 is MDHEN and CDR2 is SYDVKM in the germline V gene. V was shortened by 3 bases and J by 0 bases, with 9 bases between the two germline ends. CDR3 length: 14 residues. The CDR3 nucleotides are TGTGCCAGCAGTTTGGCGGACAGCTCCTACGAGCAGTACTTC. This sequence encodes CASSLADSSYEQYF.

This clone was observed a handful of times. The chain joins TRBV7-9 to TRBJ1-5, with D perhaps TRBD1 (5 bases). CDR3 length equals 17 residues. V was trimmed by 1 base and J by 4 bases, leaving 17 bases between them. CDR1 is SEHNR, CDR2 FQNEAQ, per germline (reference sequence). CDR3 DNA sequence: TGTGCCAGCAGCTTAGGGGACTTGAAGCACAGTAATCAGCCCCAGCATTTT. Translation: CASSLGDLKHSNQPQHF.

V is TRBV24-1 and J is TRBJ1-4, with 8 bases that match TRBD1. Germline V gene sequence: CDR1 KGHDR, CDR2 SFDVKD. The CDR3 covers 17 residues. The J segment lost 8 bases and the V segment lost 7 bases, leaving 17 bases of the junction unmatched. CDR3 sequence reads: CATSSKPTDRGGEKLFF. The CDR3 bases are TGTGCCACCAGCTCTAAACCCACCGACAGGGGAGGCGAAAAACTGTTTTTT.

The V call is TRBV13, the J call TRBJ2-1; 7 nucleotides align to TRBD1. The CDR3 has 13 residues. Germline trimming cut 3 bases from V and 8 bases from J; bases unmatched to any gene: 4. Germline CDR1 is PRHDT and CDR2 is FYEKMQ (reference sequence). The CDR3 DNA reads TGTGCCAGCAGCTTGGGGGACAGCCATGAGCAGTTCTTC. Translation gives CASSLGDSHEQFF. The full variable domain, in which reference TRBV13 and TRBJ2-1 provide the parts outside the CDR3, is AAGVIQSPRHLIKEKRETATLKCYPIPRHDTVYWYQQGPGQDPQFLISFYEKMQSDKGSIPDRFSAQQFSDYHSELNMSSLELGDSALYFCASSLGDSHEQFFGPGTRLTVL.

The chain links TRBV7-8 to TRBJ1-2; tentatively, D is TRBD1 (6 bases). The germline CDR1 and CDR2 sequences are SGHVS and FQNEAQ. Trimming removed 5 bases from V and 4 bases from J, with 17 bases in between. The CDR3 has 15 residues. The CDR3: CASSLDWTEPYGYTF. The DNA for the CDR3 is TGTGCCAGCAGCCTCGATTGGACAGAACCCTATGGCTACACCTTC.

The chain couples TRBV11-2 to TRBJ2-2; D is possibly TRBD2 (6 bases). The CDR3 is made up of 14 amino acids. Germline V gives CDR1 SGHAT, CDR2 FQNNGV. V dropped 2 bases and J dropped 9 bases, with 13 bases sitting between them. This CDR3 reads CASSLWIGGWELFF. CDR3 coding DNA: TGTGCCAGCAGCTTATGGATCGGGGGTTGGGAGCTGTTTTTT.

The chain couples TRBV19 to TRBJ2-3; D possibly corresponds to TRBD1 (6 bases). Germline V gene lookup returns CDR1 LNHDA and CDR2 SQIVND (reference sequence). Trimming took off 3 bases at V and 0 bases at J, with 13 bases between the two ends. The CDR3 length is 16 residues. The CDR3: CASSIPGRGSTDTQYF. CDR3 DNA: TGTGCCAGTAGTATCCCAGGCAGGGGAAGCACAGATACGCAGTATTTT.

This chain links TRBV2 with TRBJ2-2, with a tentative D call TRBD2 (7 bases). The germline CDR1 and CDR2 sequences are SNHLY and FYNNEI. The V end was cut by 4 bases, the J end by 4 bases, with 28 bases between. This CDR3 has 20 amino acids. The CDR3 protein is CASSGYGWGGASRSTGELFF. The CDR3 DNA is TGTGCCAGCAGTGGGTATGGCTGGGGGGGGGCCAGTAGGAGCACCGGGGAGCTGTTTTTT.

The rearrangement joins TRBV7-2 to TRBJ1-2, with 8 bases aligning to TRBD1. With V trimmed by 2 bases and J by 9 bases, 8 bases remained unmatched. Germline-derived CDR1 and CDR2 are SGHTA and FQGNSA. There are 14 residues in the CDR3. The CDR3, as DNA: TGTGCCAGCAGCTTAAGGGGGGACAGGTTGCGCTACACCTTC. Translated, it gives CASSLRGDRLRYTF.

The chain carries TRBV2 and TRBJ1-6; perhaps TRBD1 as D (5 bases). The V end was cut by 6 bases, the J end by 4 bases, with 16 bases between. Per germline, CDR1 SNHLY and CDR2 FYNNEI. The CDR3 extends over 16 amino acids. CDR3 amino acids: CASRRIGGLYNSPLHF. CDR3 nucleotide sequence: TGTGCCAGCAGACGAATTGGGGGGTTGTATAATTCACCCCTCCACTTT.

The DNA for the CDR3 is TGCGCCAGCAGCTTGGCCCAGGCGGACACTGAAGCTTTCTTT. This translates into CASSLAQADTEAFF. The chain is built from TRBV5-1 and TRBJ1-1; no clear D. V dropped 0 bases and J dropped 3 bases, with 9 bases sitting between them. This CDR3 spans 14 amino acids. Looked up from germline, CDR1 is SGHRS and CDR2 is YFSETQ.

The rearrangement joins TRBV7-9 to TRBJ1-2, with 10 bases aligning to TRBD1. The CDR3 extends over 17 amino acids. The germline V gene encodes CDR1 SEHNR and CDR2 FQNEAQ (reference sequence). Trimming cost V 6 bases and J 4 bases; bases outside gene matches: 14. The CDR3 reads CASRGPGTGALLYGYTF. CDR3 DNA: TGTGCCAGCAGGGGCCCCGGGACAGGGGCACTACTCTATGGCTACACCTTC.

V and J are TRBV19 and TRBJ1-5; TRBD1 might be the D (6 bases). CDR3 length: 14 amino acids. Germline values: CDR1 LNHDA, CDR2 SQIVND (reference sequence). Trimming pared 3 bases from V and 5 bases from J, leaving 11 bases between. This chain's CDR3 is CASSIRGTDQPQHF. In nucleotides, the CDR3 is TGTGCCAGTAGTATTAGGGGGACCGATCAGCCCCAGCATTTT.

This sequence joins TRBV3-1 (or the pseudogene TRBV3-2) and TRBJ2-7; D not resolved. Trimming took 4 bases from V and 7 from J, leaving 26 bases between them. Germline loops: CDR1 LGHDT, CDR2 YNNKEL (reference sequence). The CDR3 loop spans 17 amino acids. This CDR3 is CASSPLPMAGHPSEQYF. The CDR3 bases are TGTGCCAGCAGCCCTCTTCCAATGGCAGGTCACCCCTCGGAGCAGTACTTC.

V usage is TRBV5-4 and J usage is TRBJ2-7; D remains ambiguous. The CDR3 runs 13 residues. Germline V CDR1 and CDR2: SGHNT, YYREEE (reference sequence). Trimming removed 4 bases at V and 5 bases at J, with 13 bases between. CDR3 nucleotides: TGTGCCAGCAGCCGGGTCACGGTGGACGAGCAGTACTTC. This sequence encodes CASSRVTVDEQYF.

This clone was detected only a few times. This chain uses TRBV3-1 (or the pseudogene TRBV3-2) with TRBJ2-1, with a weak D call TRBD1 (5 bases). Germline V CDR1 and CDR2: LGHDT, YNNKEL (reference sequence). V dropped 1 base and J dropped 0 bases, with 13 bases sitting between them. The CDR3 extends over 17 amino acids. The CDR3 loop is CASSQAAIRVSYNEQFF. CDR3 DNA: TGTGCCAGCAGCCAAGCGGCAATCAGGGTCTCCTACAATGAGCAGTTCTTC.

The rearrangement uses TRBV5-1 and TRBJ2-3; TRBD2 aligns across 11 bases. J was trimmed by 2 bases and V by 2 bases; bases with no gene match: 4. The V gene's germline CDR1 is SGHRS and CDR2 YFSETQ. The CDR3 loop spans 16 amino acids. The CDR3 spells CASSLLSGGVTDTQYF. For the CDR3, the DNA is TGCGCCAGCAGCTTACTTAGCGGGGGGGTCACAGATACGCAGTATTTT.

The CDR3 nucleotides read TGTGCCAGCACACCGGGGGAGACCCAGTACTTC. Residues: CASTPGETQYF. The chain recombines TRBV2 with TRBJ2-5; perhaps TRBD2 as D (5 bases). Per the germline V gene, CDR1 is SNHLY and CDR2 is FYNNEI. V lost 7 bases, J lost 5 bases, and 8 bases lay in between. The CDR3 covers 11 residues.

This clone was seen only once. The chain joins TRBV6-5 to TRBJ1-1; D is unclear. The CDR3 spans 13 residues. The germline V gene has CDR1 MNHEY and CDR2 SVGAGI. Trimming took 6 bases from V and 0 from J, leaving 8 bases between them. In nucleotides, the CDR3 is TGTGCCAGCAGCGGTATCATGAACACTGAAGCTTTCTTT. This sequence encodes CASSGIMNTEAFF.

The CDR3 DNA sequence: TGTGCCAGCAGCCAAGAAGGTCAGACCCCGAGCTATGGCTACACCTTC. Encoded protein: CASSQEGQTPSYGYTF. The rearrangement links TRBV3-1 (or the pseudogene TRBV3-2) to TRBJ1-2, with D uncertain. The CDR3 runs to 16 residues. V was trimmed by 0 bases and J by 4 bases, leaving 15 bases between them. The germline V gene encodes CDR1 LGHDT and CDR2 YNNKEL (reference sequence).

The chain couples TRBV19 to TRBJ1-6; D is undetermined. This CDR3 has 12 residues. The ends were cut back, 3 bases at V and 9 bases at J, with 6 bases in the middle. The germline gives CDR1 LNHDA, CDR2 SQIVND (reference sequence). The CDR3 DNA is TGTGCCAGTAGTATCTGGGGTTCACCCCTCCACTTT. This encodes CASSIWGSPLHF.

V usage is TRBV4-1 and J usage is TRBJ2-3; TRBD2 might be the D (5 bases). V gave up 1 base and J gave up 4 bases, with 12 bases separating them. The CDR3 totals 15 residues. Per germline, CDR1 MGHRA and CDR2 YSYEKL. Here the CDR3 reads CASSQVVLVPDTQYF. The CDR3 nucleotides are TGCGCCAGCAGCCAAGTGGTACTAGTCCCAGATACGCAGTATTTT.

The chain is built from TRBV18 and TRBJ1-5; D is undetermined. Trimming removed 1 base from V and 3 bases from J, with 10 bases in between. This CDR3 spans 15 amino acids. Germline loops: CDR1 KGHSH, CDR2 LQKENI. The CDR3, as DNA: TGTGCCAGCTCACCACAGGGCATGCTCAATCAGCCCCAGCATTTT. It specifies CASSPQGMLNQPQHF.

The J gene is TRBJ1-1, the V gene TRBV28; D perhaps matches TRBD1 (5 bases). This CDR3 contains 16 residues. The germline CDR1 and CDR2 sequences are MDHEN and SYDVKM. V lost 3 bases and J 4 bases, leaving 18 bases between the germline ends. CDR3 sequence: CASSFRGYLRGTEAFF. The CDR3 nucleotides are TGTGCCAGCAGTTTTCGAGGGTACCTAAGGGGCACTGAAGCTTTCTTT.

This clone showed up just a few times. The CDR3 loop reads CASSQRVFAEAFF. The CDR3 coding sequence is TGTGCCAGCAGCCAGAGGGTGTTCGCTGAAGCTTTCTTT. The chain links TRBV3-1 (or the pseudogene TRBV3-2) to TRBJ1-1; D ambiguous. The germline gives CDR1 LGHDT, CDR2 YNNKEL (reference sequence). The ends were cut back, 3 bases at V and 6 bases at J, with 11 bases in the middle. CDR3 length: 13 amino acids.

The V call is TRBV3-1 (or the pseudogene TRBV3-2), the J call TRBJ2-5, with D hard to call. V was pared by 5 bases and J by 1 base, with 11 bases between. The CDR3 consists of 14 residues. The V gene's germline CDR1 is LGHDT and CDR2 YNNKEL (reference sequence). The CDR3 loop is CASSFSGSQETQYF. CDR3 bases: TGTGCCAGCAGCTTCTCGGGCAGCCAAGAGACCCAGTACTTC.

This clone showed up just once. The CDR3 DNA reads as TGTGCCAGCGGTATGGATAGGGGGACCCAGTACTTC. It codes for CASGMDRGTQYF. The V and J genes are TRBV19 and TRBJ2-5, with D perhaps TRBD1 (5 bases). CDR3 length equals 12 residues. The germline gives CDR1 LNHDA, CDR2 SQIVND (reference sequence). V was clipped by 9 bases and J by 7 bases, with 15 bases between them. The full variable domain, in which reference TRBV19 and TRBJ2-5 provide the parts outside the CDR3, is DGGITQSPKYLFRKEGQNVTLSCEQNLNHDAMYWYRQDPGQGLRLIYYSQIVNDFQKGDIAEGYSVSREKKESFPLTVTSAQKNPTAFYLCASGMDRGTQYFGPGTRLLVL.